One sample yielded the 18 T cell receptor beta chains listed below, sequenced in a study of cytomegalovirus exposure and HLA in healthy donors (TCRdb year 2017). Libraries were constructed by the immunoSEQ multiplex PCR assay. For the multiplex PCR, a mixture combining 60 forward primers for TCR Vbeta segments and 13 reverse primers for TCR Jbeta segments was used. TCRdb took over this immuneACCESS table, retaining in-frame rearrangements with V and J assigned. Such tables are incomplete; in checked studies, under half of the missing clones stem from an unresolved V gene, and the remainder is unexplained. The sample has roughly 170,000 clones on record, 65% to 85% of them singletons. The ten largest clones add up to about 4.3% of the sample. The sequencing sample was made of PBMCs. These receptors originate from a woman aged 50 to 65 in good health and CMV-seropositive.

The V call is TRBV28, the J call TRBJ2-7; 7 bases align to TRBD1. The germline V gene has CDR1 MDHEN and CDR2 SYDVKM. CDR3 length: 14 residues. The J segment lost 3 bases and the V segment lost 7 bases, leaving 9 bases of the junction unmatched. In nucleotides, the CDR3 is TGTGCCAGCATATCGGACAGGCGGCACTACGAGCAGTACTTC. Protein sequence: CASISDRRHYEQYF.

The rearrangement uses TRBV2 and TRBJ1-2, with 8 bases lining up with TRBD1. Germline lookup yields CDR1 SNHLY and CDR2 FYNNEI. With V trimmed by 8 bases and J by 4 bases, 3 bases remained unmatched. This CDR3 region has 12 residues. CDR3 residues: CASQGASYGYTF. The CDR3 nucleotides read TGTGCCAGCCAGGGGGCGAGCTATGGCTACACCTTC.

J is TRBJ2-1 and V is TRBV2, with a possible D match to TRBD2 (5 bases). The germline V gene has CDR1 SNHLY and CDR2 FYNNEI. V lost 3 bases, J lost 1 base, and 13 bases lay in between. This CDR3 comprises 16 residues. The CDR3 nucleotides are TGTGCCAGCAGTGAGACGAGCGGTCTTTCCTACAATGAGCAGTTCTTC. Residues: CASSETSGLSYNEQFF.

V gene TRBV18 combines with J gene TRBJ1-3, with D maybe TRBD1 (5 bases). V was pared by 2 bases and J by 2 bases, with 10 bases between. The CDR3 contains 15 residues. Germline-derived CDR1 and CDR2 are KGHSH and LQKENI. The CDR3 DNA follows: TGTGCCAGCTCACCAAGCGCAGGGCCTGGAAACACCATATATTTT. Translating it yields CASSPSAGPGNTIYF.

The CDR3 DNA follows: TGTGCCAGCAGCTTACTCGACAGGTTCTATGGCTACACCTTC. Encoded protein: CASSLLDRFYGYTF. This chain connects TRBV7-2 to TRBJ1-2, with a tentative D call TRBD1 (6 bases). V lost 2 bases and J lost 4, with 11 bases in between. Germline V gene lookup returns CDR1 SGHTA and CDR2 FQGNSA. The CDR3 extends over 14 amino acids.

The genes are TRBV19 and TRBJ2-3; D is perhaps TRBD2 (6 bases). Germline lookup yields CDR1 LNHDA and CDR2 SQIVND (reference sequence). Trimming took 5 bases from V and 1 from J, leaving 16 bases between them. The CDR3 extends over 16 amino acids. CDR3 amino acids: CASSLLMGGGTDTQYF. In DNA, the CDR3 is TGTGCCAGTAGTCTCCTAATGGGGGGTGGCACAGATACGCAGTATTTT.

The chain couples TRBV9 to TRBJ1-3; D unresolved. Trimming took off 2 bases at V and 7 bases at J, with 10 bases between the two ends. CDR1 SGDLS and CDR2 YYNGEE come from the germline V gene. The CDR3 loop spans 13 amino acids. For the CDR3, the DNA is TGTGCCAGCAGCGTCGGAGGGAAGAACACCATATATTTT. Translation gives CASSVGGKNTIYF.

V usage is TRBV9 and J usage is TRBJ2-2; D remains unclear. Germline values: CDR1 SGDLS, CDR2 YYNGEE. Trimming cost V 2 bases and J 0 bases, with 14 bases left between them. The CDR3 is 17 amino acids. The CDR3 region has the DNA TGTGCCAGCAGCGTCCGCCAGCAGGCCACGAACACCGGGGAGCTGTTTTTT. Amino acid sequence: CASSVRQQATNTGELFF.

This sequence joins TRBV27 and TRBJ2-7, with 10 bases aligning to TRBD1. Trimming at V came to 6 bases and at J to 4 bases, leaving 6 bases not matched to a gene. Germline loops: CDR1 MNHEY, CDR2 SMNVEV (reference sequence). The CDR3 covers 14 residues. As DNA, the CDR3 is TGTGCCAGCAGCCCCGTGGGACAGGGGTACGAGCAGTACTTC. Amino acid sequence: CASSPVGQGYEQYF.

This clone came up a few times. The V and J genes are TRBV9 and TRBJ1-3; no firm D call. V was shortened by 0 bases and J by 1 base, with 8 bases between the two germline ends. CDR1 and CDR2 from the germline V gene are SGDLS and YYNGEE. The length of the CDR3 is 15 residues. CDR3 in DNA: TGTGCCAGCAGCGTAGCTCGCGATTCTGGAAACACCATATATTTT. Protein: CASSVARDSGNTIYF.

The chain combines TRBV6-6 with TRBJ2-7, with a possible D match to TRBD1 (5 bases). The CDR3 extends over 15 amino acids. V was shortened by 0 bases and J by 1 base, with 10 bases between the two germline ends. Per germline, CDR1 MNHNY and CDR2 SVGAGI (reference sequence). As DNA, the CDR3 is TGTGCCAGCAGTTACTCGGCAGGGTGGTCCTACGAGCAGTACTTC. Amino acids: CASSYSAGWSYEQYF.

This chain connects TRBV6-5 to TRBJ2-7; D is uncertain. This CDR3 spans 13 amino acids. V dropped 5 bases and J dropped 3 bases, with 11 bases sitting between them. Germline V gene data show CDR1 as MNHEY and CDR2 as SVGAGI. CDR3 residues: CASSTQIGYEQYF. In nucleotides, the CDR3 is TGTGCCAGCAGTACCCAGATTGGCTACGAGCAGTACTTC.

This clone occurred once. V usage is TRBV30 and J usage is TRBJ2-1, with TRBD2 matching over 15 bases. CDR3 length equals 16 residues. Looked up from germline, CDR1 is GTSNPN and CDR2 is SVGIG (reference sequence). With V trimmed by 4 bases and J by 3 bases, 4 bases remained unmatched. In DNA form, the CDR3 reads TGTGCCTGGACCGGGACTAGCGGGGGGCACTACAATGAGCAGTTCTTC. Amino acid sequence: CAWTGTSGGHYNEQFF.

The chain joins TRBV11-2 to TRBJ2-7; TRBD1 aligns across 9 bases. V lost 10 bases and J lost 2; bases outside the gene matches: 3. CDR3 length equals 12 residues. Germline-derived CDR1 and CDR2 are SGHAT and FQNNGV. The CDR3 protein is CATGTGTYEQYF. In DNA form, the CDR3 reads TGTGCCACCGGGACAGGGACCTACGAGCAGTACTTC.

The chain is built from TRBV5-1 and TRBJ1-1; 7 bases line up with TRBD1. CDR3 length equals 14 residues. Trimming cost V 0 bases and J 5 bases; bases outside gene matches: 4. The germline V gene encodes CDR1 SGHRS and CDR2 YFSETQ. CDR3 amino acids: CASSLAAGGTEAFF. CDR3 in DNA: TGCGCCAGCAGCTTGGCCGCAGGGGGGACTGAAGCTTTCTTT.

The CDR3 reads CASSAHRENTEAFF. CDR3 nucleotide sequence: TGCGCCAGCAGTGCCCACAGGGAGAACACTGAAGCTTTCTTT. This sequence joins TRBV10-2 and TRBJ1-1; TRBD1 is a possible D gene (6 bases). The CDR3 is made up of 14 amino acids. Germline assignment: CDR1 WSHSY and CDR2 SAAADI. V was cut by 4 bases and J by 1 base, with 10 bases left in between.

This chain joins TRBV2 and TRBJ1-2; 7 nucleotides align to TRBD1. The CDR3 sequence is 13 residues long. Germline V gene sequence: CDR1 SNHLY, CDR2 FYNNEI. The junction had 3 bases not matched to a gene; V was cut back by 3 bases and J by 5 bases. CDR3 DNA sequence: TGTGCCAGCAGTGAGGGACAGCAGTATGGCTACACCTTC. It codes for CASSEGQQYGYTF.

The gene calls are TRBV11-2 and TRBJ2-7; TRBD1 matches 7 bases. The junction had 5 bases not matched to a gene; V was cut back by 4 bases and J by 2 bases. The CDR3 is 14 amino acids. Germline V CDR1 and CDR2: SGHAT, FQNNGV. The chain's CDR3 is CASSSRTGTYEQYF. The CDR3 DNA is TGTGCCAGCAGCTCCCGGACAGGCACCTACGAGCAGTACTTC. Variable domain in full (rest from reference TRBV11-2 and TRBJ2-7): EAGVAQSPRYKIIEKRQSVAFWCNPISGHATLYWYQQILGQGPKLLIQFQNNGVVDDSQLPKDRFSAERLKGVDSTLKIQPAKLEDSAVYLCASSSRTGTYEQYFGPGTRLTVT.